Below, one T cell receptor beta chain is given with its context. The antigen this receptor binds is unknown. Base qualities are not provided; no much larger clone lies one nucleotide away. The data derive from a study of shared clonotypes between healthy human individuals (dated by TCRdb to 2020 to 2022). Study-level background: A couple of women and a few men aged 18 to 49 years were included in the cohort. Per donor, three plates each were used for CD4 naive and CD4 memory, two for CD8 naive, and one for CD8 memory. To estimate repertoire size and how much clonotype sharing occurs between individuals, the study deeply sequenced the blood TCR repertoires of roughly 5 healthy adults. To increase sequencing depth and limit assay-specific biases, different laboratories used diverse techniques to prepare libraries and sequence TCR repertoires. Each donor's leukapheresis produced roughly between roughly 0.85 and 9.5 billion PBMCs. General conclusions and limits of the study: Sampling was restricted to blood, and TCR repertoires in tissue are likely to differ from TCR repertoires in blood. Based on pairwise subsampling, the degree of clonotype sharing among donors was expected to be affected by sequencing depth. Naive subsets generally had larger estimated clonotype richness than memory subsets did. Because the study included a small number of donors, the genetic and exposure-history diversity represented was limited. Clonotypes shared by all four sorted-subset donors showed higher generation probabilities than non-shared clonotypes. Rarefaction of sorted-subset datasets indicated incomplete sequencing despite the large sequencing depth. Sharing across a few donors was observed for about 5% of naive CD4, 3% to 3.5% of naive CD8, over 2% of memory CD4, and over 0.3% of memory CD8 clonotypes.

The donors were healthy, HIV-negative adults who had no recently reported acute infections or vaccinations. All donors were Caucasian adults living in Nashville, Tennessee, USA. Magnetic negative selection was used to enrich CD4+ T cells, after which naive cells were positively selected on CD45RA and the negative fraction became the memory subset. Blood was collected by leukapheresis, and PBMCs were isolated by Ficoll-Histopaque density gradient centrifugation and then cryopreserved in liquid nitrogen vapor phase. Analytical flow cytometry was used to check the purity and quantity of each magnetically sorted T cell population. Genomic DNA was isolated from each sorted fraction and quantified by UV absorbance on a Nanodrop 2000c. V and J lose 4 bases and 8 bases, and a span of 15 bases separates them. There are 15 amino acids in the CDR3, from cysteine to phenylalanine inclusive. CDR3 DNA is the only sequence kept; it has 45 bases, read in frame from the first base. CDR1 and CDR2, looked up from the germline V gene, are MNHEY and SVGAGI.

Using the deep immunoSEQ assay, multiplex PCR amplified TCR CDR3 regions from genomic DNA. For each cell subset, the extracted genomic DNA was distributed evenly across all wells of several immunoSEQ 96-well plates, and each plate served as one replicate. For sorted subsets, around 200 ng genomic DNA, equal to about 30,000 T cell genomes, was loaded into each replicate PCR. Purified libraries were measured with a Qubit 3.0 fluorometer, size-checked on a Bioanalyzer 2100, and measured again with the KAPA Library Quantification kit. Every immunoSEQ 96-well plate was sequenced on a separate single-read 150-cycle Illumina NextSeq 550 flow cell. Processing in the source paper ran as follows. Because the immunoSEQ output held only junctional sequences and lacked quality scores, the filtering could not match the filtering applied to full-length reads. To assign V/J genes and CDR3, sequences were annotated using PyIR, a Python wrapper for IgBLAST v1.9, with IMGT germline references. Any read was removed if the V/J assignment was weak (E-value above 1e-6), the CDR3 was missing, or the read contained stop codons, out-of-frame junctions, or ambiguous translated residues. V3J clonotypes were defined as sequences sharing the same inferred V gene, J gene, and CDR3 amino acid sequence. To compute the percentage overlap between repertoires, the number of shared unique clonotypes was divided by the size of the smaller repertoire. RTK rarefaction, the Chao1 estimator, and Recon v2.1 estimates of unobserved clonotypes were used to assess repertoire richness. Generation probabilities were computed with OLGA for all TCRbeta clonotypes obtained by the gDNA method from several donors. What TCRdb holds here is the immuneACCESS table cut down to in-frame rearrangements. Part of the clones is not present; checked against another copy, under half of the missing clones reflect an unresolved V gene, and the others are unexplained. V and J calls plus clone size are reproduced from that table; the DNA served to infer D and trimming. This sample is represented by a few million clones; around nine tenths of them were singletons. The top ten hold roughly 0.14% of the sample.

The chain is encoded by TRBV6-5 joined to TRBJ1-6; tentative D gene TRBD1, with 5 bases matching. What was sequenced was naive CD4+ T cells sorted from blood. The cell subset or site label for this specimen denotes: CD45RA+ positively selected. The receptor was isolated from a man younger than 30 in good health. The bases read TGTGCCAGCAGTTCTTCCTCGGGGGGTCATTCACCCCTCCACTTT. Its amino acids are CASSSSSGGHSPLHF.